This section outlines one T cell receptor beta chain sequence together with its context. Its specificity is unknown. The PCR employed 60 Vbeta primers together with 13 Jbeta primers. Clones were sequenced by immunoSEQ multiplex PCR, and TCRdb holds only the in-frame ones, with some missing. The sample lists under 200,000 clones; roughly four fifths were seen once. The sample belongs to a study of cytomegalovirus exposure and HLA in healthy donors. Study-wide findings and caveats: Researchers had no immune exposure information except CMV serostatus available. A missense DCLRE1C variant was associated with V- and J-gene trimming of TCR beta chains in a later analysis, and an independent cohort replicated the association. Later analysis suggested links between common viral pathogens and several top significant clusters.

The clonotype comes from a woman younger than 30 in good health and CMV-seropositive. The sequenced sample consisted of PBMCs.

DNA for the CDR3: TGTGCCAGCAGCTTAGCGGGGGACAGGGAGAACACCTTC. Protein product: CASSLAGDRENTF. The chain couples TRBV7-9 to TRBJ1-2, with 9 positions matching TRBD1. The length of the CDR3 is 13 residues. V lost 0 bases to trimming and J lost 12 bases; unmatched junction nucleotides: 5. CDR1 and CDR2 from the germline V gene are SEHNR and FQNEAQ (reference sequence). The full variable domain, its missing parts supplied by reference TRBV7-9 and TRBJ1-2, is DTGVSQNPRHKITKRGQNVTFRCDPISEHNRLYWYRQTLGQGPEFLTYFQNEAQLEKSRLLSDRFSAERPKGSFSTLEIQRTEQGDSAMYLCASSLAGDRENTFGSGTRLTVV.